A selection of T cell receptor beta chains follows, all from one sample in a study of human T cells and chemical hapten exposure. TCRdb processed the RACE reads anew with MiXCR; each CDR3 protein has one entry. The repertoire includes around 42,000 distinct CDR3 sequences, around 3% of them detected once, and 6.7% sits in the top ten. This material consisted of whole blood, taken in connection with sensitization to the hapten diphenylcyclopropenone (DPC). The receptors were gathered from a man aged 35 to 55 with alopecia areata. Some clones in this sample may be carry-over from other donors' samples. Each CDR3 is given with its conserved first and last residue. A D gene is named only where the DNA matches it firmly. A row's size may be missing; if present it is once, few, many or a size class.

>many|-|TRBV29-1|TRBJ2-2
CSVKVGNTGELFF
TGCAGCGTTAAGGTCGGGAACACCGGGGAGCTGTTTTTT
>many|-|TRBV5-4|TRBJ2-7
CASSLIVGGEQYF
TGTGCCAGCAGCTTGATTGTAGGCGGCGAGCAGTACTTC
>few|TRBD1|TRBV28|TRBJ1-5
CASSLPGTGGQPQHF
TGTGCCAGCAGTTTACCCGGGACAGGGGGTCAGCCCCAGCATTTT
>many|-|TRBV6-2/TRBV6-3|TRBJ2-1
CASTTLWLNLGEQFF
TGTGCCAGCACTACACTTTGGCTGAACCTGGGGGAGCAGTTCTTC
>many|TRBD1|TRBV29-1|TRBJ1-2
CSVEADRVNSYGYTF
TGCAGCGTTGAGGCTGACAGGGTGAATAGCTATGGCTACACCTTC
>many|TRBD2|TRBV5-1|TRBJ2-3
CASSLRGTRTDTQYF
TGCGCCAGCAGCTTGAGGGGGACTAGGACAGATACGCAGTATTTT
>many|TRBD2|TRBV28|TRBJ2-1
CASSPFKGGRARYNEQFF
TGTGCCAGCAGTCCATTTAAAGGCGGGAGGGCCCGATACAATGAGCAGTTCTTC
>many|-|TRBV21-1|TRBJ1-1
CASSILPGQGREAFF
TGTGCCAGCAGCATTCTCCCGGGACAGGGGCGTGAAGCTTTCTTT
>many|-|TRBV28|TRBJ2-5
CASRGGETQYF
TGTGCCAGCAGAGGAGGGGAGACCCAGTACTTC
>few|-|TRBV10-2|TRBJ1-3
CASSESEGNGNTIYF
TGCGCCAGCAGTGAGTCGGAGGGAAACGGAAACACCATATATTTT
>-|-|TRBV19|TRBJ2-2
CASSPRSDASGELFF
TGTGCCAGTAGTCCACGTTCTGATGCGTCCGGGGAGCTGTTTTTT
>many|-|TRBV7-9|TRBJ1-2
CASSLVPREVNYGYTF
TGTGCCAGCAGCTTAGTCCCACGGGAAGTAAACTATGGCTACACCTTC
>many|-|TRBV6-5|TRBJ2-2
CATSRGHSNTGELFF
TGTGCCACTTCCCGGGGACACTCGAACACCGGGGAGCTGTTTTTT
>many|-|TRBV15|TRBJ2-3
CATSRIRPDTQYF
TGTGCCACCAGCAGGATCCGCCCAGATACGCAGTATTTT
>many|-|TRBV11-2|TRBJ2-3
CASSLAGAIFMYF
TGTGCCAGCAGCTTAGCGGGTGCTATCTTCATGTATTTT
>many|-|TRBV11-2|TRBJ2-2
CASSFNTGELFF
TGTGCCAGCAGCTTCAATACCGGGGAGCTGTTTTTT
>-|TRBD1|TRBV19|TRBJ1-5
CASRRTGGPDQPQHF
TGTGCCAGTAGACGGACAGGTGGCCCCGATCAGCCCCAGCATTTT
>many|-|TRBV5-1|TRBJ1-4
CASSLGDSEKLFF
TGCGCCAGCAGCTTGGGGGACTCCGAAAAACTGTTTTTT
>many|-|TRBV7-9|TRBJ1-1
CASSLVGRGAFF
TGTGCCAGCAGCTTAGTGGGTAGAGGAGCTTTCTTT
>many|TRBD1|TRBV6-1|TRBJ2-3
CASSGSEDRAIITDTQYF
TGTGCCAGCAGTGGATCCGAGGACAGGGCCATAATCACAGATACGCAGTATTTT
>many|-|TRBV9|TRBJ2-4
CASSVDPTPTIQYF
TGTGCCAGCAGCGTGGACCCGACTCCTACAATTCAGTACTTC
>many|-|TRBV12-3/TRBV12-4|TRBJ1-5
CASSLGPSNQPQHF
TGTGCCAGCAGTTTAGGGCCGAGCAATCAGCCCCAGCATTTT
>many|TRBD1|TRBV6-5|TRBJ1-5
CASSSGTGRVQPQHF
TGTGCCAGCAGTTCCGGGACAGGGAGGGTTCAGCCCCAGCATTTT
>-|TRBD2|TRBV5-1|TRBJ2-1
CASSSPLAGVGNEQFF
TGCGCCAGCAGCTCACCTCTAGCGGGAGTGGGGAATGAGCAGTTCTTC
>-|-|TRBV29-1|TRBJ2-1
CSAESGHHYNEQFF
TGCAGCGCTGAGTCGGGACACCACTACAATGAGCAGTTCTTC
>many|-|TRBV11-3|TRBJ2-1
CASSLSSTNEQFF
TGTGCCAGCAGCCTATCCTCGACAAATGAGCAGTTCTTC
>many|-|TRBV10-3|TRBJ2-7
CAISEGDRIPYEQYF
TGTGCCATCAGCGAGGGGGACCGGATCCCCTACGAGCAGTACTTC
>many|-|TRBV28|TRBJ1-1
CASIPGPMMSEAFF
TGTGCCAGCATCCCGGGACCCATGATGAGTGAAGCTTTCTTT
>many|-|TRBV9|TRBJ2-2
CASSVVLNTGELFF
TGTGCCAGCAGCGTAGTTCTGAACACCGGGGAGCTGTTTTTT
>few|-|TRBV29-1|TRBJ2-1
CSVRQFSYNEQFF
TGCAGCGTTAGACAGTTTTCCTACAATGAGCAGTTCTTC
>many|TRBD1|TRBV6-6|TRBJ1-6
CASSYSTGGNSPLHF
TGTGCCAGCAGTTACTCGACAGGGGGTAATTCACCCCTCCACTTT
>many|-|TRBV20-1|TRBJ1-4
CSANPGTWYEKLFF
TGCAGTGCTAACCCAGGGACTTGGTATGAAAAACTGTTTTTT
>-|TRBD2|TRBV6-4|TRBJ2-1
CASSEAGTSGNEQFF
TGTGCCAGCAGTGAAGCCGGGACTAGTGGGAATGAGCAGTTCTTC
>-|-|TRBV28|TRBJ2-7
CASSFRVYAYEQYF
TGTGCCAGCAGTTTCCGGGTTTATGCCTACGAGCAGTACTTC
>-|TRBD1|TRBV5-6|TRBJ1-6
CASSLRTGGQNSPLHF
TGTGCCAGCAGCCTTAGGACAGGGGGCCAGAATTCACCCCTCCACTTT
>few|-|TRBV28|TRBJ2-3
CASCASGAADTQYF
TGTGCCAGCTGCGCATCCGGGGCAGCAGATACGCAGTATTTT
>-|-|TRBV6-1|TRBJ2-3
CASSLDFLGTDTQYF
TGTGCCAGCAGTCTGGACTTCTTGGGCACAGATACGCAGTATTTT
>many|TRBD1|TRBV6-6|TRBJ1-4
CASRAGTGHEKLFF
TGTGCCAGCAGGGCCGGGACAGGGCATGAAAAACTGTTTTTT
>-|-|TRBV12-3/TRBV12-4|TRBJ1-1
CASSPGGGKAFF
TGTGCCAGCAGCCCTGGGGGAGGGAAAGCTTTCTTT
>many|-|TRBV14|TRBJ2-2
CASSQEGYTGELFF
TGTGCCAGCAGCCAAGAGGGGTACACCGGGGAGCTGTTTTTT
>many|-|TRBV12-3/TRBV12-4|TRBJ2-3
CASTNRAHTDTQYF
TGTGCCAGCACAAACAGGGCTCACACAGATACGCAGTATTTT
>many|-|TRBV30|TRBJ2-4
CAWSLGVLAKNIQYF
TGTGCCTGGAGCCTAGGTGTCTTAGCCAAAAACATTCAGTACTTC
>many|-|TRBV20-1|TRBJ1-5
CSARAGVNQPQHF
TGCAGTGCTAGAGCTGGGGTCAATCAGCCCCAGCATTTT
>-|-|TRBV5-4|TRBJ1-1
CASSHHMGPEAFF
TGTGCCAGCAGCCATCATATGGGGCCTGAAGCTTTCTTT
>many|-|TRBV12-3/TRBV12-4|TRBJ2-1
CASSLNEQFF
TGTGCCAGCAGTCTGAATGAGCAGTTCTTC
>many|-|TRBV20-1|TRBJ2-1
CSARDRLGNEQFF
TGCAGTGCCCGGGACAGACTAGGCAATGAGCAGTTCTTC
>many|TRBD1|TRBV28|TRBJ2-4
CASSSGNRGIAKNIQYF
TGTGCCAGCAGTTCTGGAAACAGGGGAATAGCCAAAAACATTCAGTACTTC
>many|TRBD2|TRBV10-2|TRBJ2-3
CASSDMSGRYTDTQYF
TGCGCCAGCAGTGACATGAGCGGGAGGTACACAGATACGCAGTATTTT
>many|TRBD2|TRBV5-6|TRBJ2-1
CASTRPGTSRNEQFF
TGTGCCAGCACCCGCCCCGGGACTAGTCGCAATGAGCAGTTCTTC
>many|-|TRBV28|TRBJ2-7
CASSPALSSYEQYF
TGTGCCAGCAGCCCGGCGTTGTCCTCCTACGAGCAGTACTTC
>many|TRBD2|TRBV27|TRBJ2-7
CASSYRGGSTYEQYF
TGTGCCAGCAGTTATCGCGGCGGGAGCACCTACGAGCAGTACTTC
>many|-|TRBV27|TRBJ2-5
CASSLQQGRQETQYF
TGTGCCAGCAGTTTACAACAGGGACGCCAAGAGACCCAGTACTTC
>many|-|TRBV25-1|TRBJ1-2
CASSVLTGSGYTF
TGTGCCAGCAGTGTCTTGACAGGTTCTGGCTACACCTTC
>many|TRBD2|TRBV14|TRBJ2-3
CASSRTSEVDTQYF
TGTGCCAGCAGTCGGACTAGTGAGGTGGATACGCAGTATTTT
>many|TRBD1|TRBV7-9|TRBJ2-7
CASSQYPRPGGRTYEQYF
TGTGCCAGCAGCCAATACCCCCGACCAGGGGGCAGAACCTACGAGCAGTACTTC
>many|TRBD2|TRBV9|TRBJ2-1
CASSGSFTSGRGNEQFF
TGTGCCAGCAGCGGTTCCTTTACTAGCGGGAGGGGGAATGAGCAGTTCTTC
>many|TRBD2|TRBV5-5|TRBJ2-1
CASSPGLAGVYNEQFF
TGTGCCAGCAGCCCGGGACTAGCGGGAGTATACAATGAGCAGTTCTTC
>many|TRBD2|TRBV29-1|TRBJ2-1
CSASGDMSGGSYNEQFF
TGCAGCGCTAGCGGAGATATGTCCGGGGGATCCTACAATGAGCAGTTCTTC
>many|TRBD2|TRBV6-6|TRBJ2-3
CASSYGLAGSQDTQYF
TGTGCCAGCAGTTACGGGCTAGCGGGATCCCAAGATACGCAGTATTTT